This T cell receptor (beta chain) was identified during a study of blood T cell repertoires in COVID-19. Study background: The samples span acute and convalescent COVID-19 from the United States, Italy and Spain. Nucleic acid was either cDNA or gDNA, and it came from T cells, B-cell-depleted T cells, or PBMCs.

Per the original methods: Nucleated cell number was recorded as an estimate derived from reference gene primer amplification. Measured with immunoSEQ multiplex PCR; TCRdb has only the in-frame clones, and not every one. Clone size and the V and J calls come from that table; the DNA yielded D and trimming. The table lists about 53,000 clones, 81% of them singletons. CDR3 length equals 15 residues. Germline values: CDR1 MNHNY, CDR2 SVGAGI (reference sequence). V was clipped by 2 bases and J by 3 bases, with 11 bases between them. This clonotype was sampled from a woman of 80 years or more with COVID-19, enrolled during active disease. The gene calls are TRBV6-6 and TRBJ2-1; unclear D gene. Sequences were obtained from peripheral blood. Here the CDR3 reads CASSYGFADYNEQFF. The CDR3 nucleotides are TGTGCCAGCAGTTACGGGTTCGCGGACTACAATGAGCAGTTCTTC.